The 26 T cell receptor beta chains given below trace back to one sample, sequenced in a study of shared clonotypes between healthy human individuals. TCRdb keeps only in-frame clones here, not all; method: immunoSEQ multiplex PCR. This sample has some 470,000 clones, with approximately 80% found just once. Material for sequencing was PBMCs. These receptors originate from a middle-aged woman in good health. Some clones in this sample may be carry-over from other donors' samples.

The chain carries TRBV5-1 and TRBJ2-1; the D is unclear. The ends were cut back, 0 bases at V and 12 bases at J, with 16 bases in the middle. CDR1 SGHRS and CDR2 YFSETQ come from the germline V gene. This CDR3 is 14 amino acids long. CDR3 region: CASSLESAGLLQFF. Written as DNA, the CDR3 is TGCGCCAGCAGCTTGGAGTCAGCCGGGTTACTGCAGTTCTTC.

This chain uses TRBV5-1 with TRBJ1-3; perhaps TRBD1 as D (6 bases). V lost 4 bases and J lost 8, with 13 bases in between. This CDR3 region has 13 residues. Germline CDR1 reads SGHRS; CDR2 reads YFSETQ. The CDR3 DNA sequence: TGCGCCAGCAGCACCGAACCAGGGGACACCATATATTTT. Translated: CASSTEPGDTIYF.

The V call is TRBV7-9, the J call TRBJ2-3, with D unresolved. The V end was cut by 5 bases, the J end by 0 bases, with 9 bases between. Germline values: CDR1 SEHNR, CDR2 FQNEAQ (reference sequence). This CDR3 contains 14 residues. In DNA, the CDR3 is TGTGCCAGCAGCATGACTGACAGCACAGATACGCAGTATTTT. It translates to CASSMTDSTDTQYF.

Here the CDR3 DNA reads TGTGCCAGCAGACCCGGCAATTCAGGTGGCTACACCTTC. Amino acids: CASRPGNSGGYTF. This chain links TRBV28 with TRBJ1-2; D call uncertain. V dropped 6 bases and J dropped 7 bases, with 15 bases sitting between them. CDR3 length: 13 amino acids. Germline V lookup: CDR1 MDHEN, CDR2 SYDVKM.

The chain combines TRBV11-3 with TRBJ2-7, with TRBD1 identical over 9 bases. The CDR3 spans 13 residues. Germline V gene sequence: CDR1 SGHNT, CDR2 YENEEA. The ends lost 4 bases at V and 6 bases at J; junction bases unmatched: 4. The CDR3 region is CASSWDRESEQYF. In DNA form, the CDR3 reads TGTGCCAGCAGCTGGGACAGGGAAAGCGAGCAGTACTTC. Based on the CDR3 plus reference TRBV11-3 and TRBJ2-7, the full variable domain is EAGVVQSPRYKIIEKKQPVAFWCNPISGHNTLYWYLQNLGQGPELLIRYENEEAVDDSQLPKDRFSAERLKGVDSTLKIQPAELGDSAVYLCASSWDRESEQYFGPGTRLTVT.

The chain employs TRBV2 and TRBJ1-1; TRBD1 is a possible D gene (6 bases). Looked up from germline, CDR1 is SNHLY and CDR2 is FYNNEI. V dropped 8 bases and J dropped 4 bases, with 17 bases sitting between them. This CDR3 comprises 14 residues. CDR3 nucleotide sequence: TGTGCCAGCGTGTACAGGGAGCAGGGCACTGAAGCTTTCTTT. Its translation: CASVYREQGTEAFF.

This clone was counted ten times or more. Other DNA sequences in the sample encode the same CDR3. The V and J genes are TRBV2 and TRBJ1-2, with 7 bases fitting TRBD1. From germline, CDR1 is SNHLY and CDR2 FYNNEI. V lost 8 bases to trimming and J lost 4 bases; unmatched junction nucleotides: 19. CDR3 length equals 17 residues. The CDR3 region has the DNA TGTGCCAGCGATGGGAGGGGAACGACAGGGCGGGTCTATGGCTACACCTTC. Protein sequence: CASDGRGTTGRVYGYTF.

J is TRBJ2-2 and V is TRBV5-6; 8 bases align to TRBD1. The CDR3 has 14 residues. V gave up 7 bases and J gave up 5 bases; unmatched junction bases: 7. Looked up from germline, CDR1 is SGHDT and CDR2 is YYEEEE. The CDR3 sequence: CASETTGGTGELFF. CDR3 DNA sequence: TGTGCCAGCGAGACCACAGGGGGGACCGGGGAGCTGTTTTTT.

CDR3 sequence (DNA): TGCGCCAGCAGCCAATCTGGTTCCAGCGGGAGTAGTCAAGAGACCCAGTACTTC. This gives the protein CASSQSGSSGSSQETQYF. The chain uses TRBV4-1 and TRBJ2-5; 8 bases are a match to TRBD2. The CDR3 loop spans 18 amino acids. With 2 bases clipped from V and 2 bases from J, the junction kept 13 bases outside the gene matches. The germline V gene encodes CDR1 MGHRA and CDR2 YSYEKL.

The chain uses TRBV7-8 and TRBJ2-7; no clear D. This CDR3 comprises 15 residues. The V and J ends lost 1 base and 1 base respectively, with 11 bases between them. The V gene's germline CDR1 is SGHVS and CDR2 FQNEAQ. The CDR3 region is CASSLELQTSYEQYF. As DNA, the CDR3 is TGTGCCAGCAGCTTAGAGCTACAGACTTCCTACGAGCAGTACTTC.

The chain combines TRBV4-2 with TRBJ2-5; D gene uncertain. The V end was cut by 4 bases, the J end by 2 bases, with 14 bases between. The CDR3 is 15 residues long. Germline V gene sequence: CDR1 LGHNA, CDR2 YNFKEQ. The CDR3 region has the DNA TGTGCCAGCAGCCGCCCAGATACGGTACAAGAGACCCAGTACTTC. Translated: CASSRPDTVQETQYF.

This chain uses TRBV4-1 with TRBJ1-1, with TRBD1 matching 7 bases. This CDR3 has 15 amino acids. With 3 bases clipped from V and 4 bases from J, the junction kept 8 bases outside the gene matches. Germline CDR1 MGHRA, CDR2 YSYEKL. CDR3 nucleotide sequence: TGCGCCAGCAGCCATAGGACAGGAGTGTTCACTGAAGCTTTCTTT. It specifies CASSHRTGVFTEAFF.

This clone was observed many times. In DNA, the CDR3 is TGTGCCAGCAGGAATTGGACAGGGGGCCAAGAGACCCAGTACTTC. Translation gives CASRNWTGGQETQYF. The chain has TRBV28 and TRBJ2-5, with TRBD1 identical over 10 bases. V lost 6 bases and J lost 1; bases outside the gene matches: 5. The CDR3 spans 15 residues. Germline lookup yields CDR1 MDHEN and CDR2 SYDVKM. Full variable domain (missing parts from reference TRBV28 and TRBJ2-5): DVKVTQSSRYLVKRTGEKVFLECVQDMDHENMFWYRQDPGLGLRLIYFSYDVKMKEKGDIPEGYSVSREKKERFSLILESASTNQTSMYLCASRNWTGGQETQYFGPGTRLLVL.

The chain combines TRBV28 with TRBJ2-7, with D tentatively TRBD1 (6 bases). Germline V gene lookup returns CDR1 MDHEN and CDR2 SYDVKM. Trimming cost V 5 bases and J 5 bases, with 19 bases left between them. The CDR3 has 15 residues. CDR3 protein: CASSPLQGVSHEQYF. CDR3 in DNA: TGTGCCAGCAGTCCGTTACAGGGTGTTTCCCACGAGCAGTACTTC.

This clone was observed a single time. The gene calls are TRBV5-1 and TRBJ2-7; 9 bases line up with TRBD1. The CDR3 runs to 14 residues. The ends lost 3 bases at V and 3 bases at J; junction bases unmatched: 4. CDR1 is SGHRS and CDR2 is YFSETQ in the germline V gene. The CDR3 DNA reads as TGCGCCAGCAGCTCGACAGGGGGTGGCTACGAGCAGTACTTC. Encoded protein: CASSSTGGGYEQYF.

The rearrangement joins TRBV5-1 to TRBJ2-7; 10 bases align to TRBD2. The V gene end was trimmed by 4 bases and the J gene end by 5 bases; junction bases not matched to a gene: 9. Germline V lookup: CDR1 SGHRS, CDR2 YFSETQ. The CDR3 contains 15 residues. The CDR3 sequence: CASSPGSGRDHEQYF. The CDR3 DNA is TGCGCCAGCAGCCCGGGGAGCGGGAGGGACCACGAGCAGTACTTC.

This rearrangement joins TRBV7-2 to TRBJ2-5; D may be TRBD2 (6 bases). The CDR3 is made up of 14 amino acids. V was clipped by 1 base and J by 4 bases, with 10 bases between them. From germline, CDR1 is SGHTA and CDR2 FQGNSA. CDR3 sequence: CASSLDPGVETQYF. The CDR3 DNA reads TGTGCCAGCAGCTTAGATCCGGGAGTAGAGACCCAGTACTTC.

Comments on this clone: Just one base apart from a much larger clone, this may be a read error. The V and J genes are TRBV30 and TRBJ1-5; D possibly corresponds to TRBD1 (6 bases). Germline V gene lookup returns CDR1 GTSNPN and CDR2 SVGIG (reference sequence). The CDR3 covers 13 residues. CDR3 sequence (DNA): TGTGCCTGGAGCAACGGGGGCAATCGGCCCCAGCATTTT. This sequence encodes CAWSNGGNRPQHF.

This clone was recorded once. The chain links TRBV7-2 to TRBJ2-7; 9 nucleotides align to TRBD2. The CDR3 extends over 15 amino acids. J lost 3 bases, V lost 1 base, and 4 bases had no gene match. Germline V gives CDR1 SGHTA, CDR2 FQGNSA. CDR3 nucleotides: TGTGCCAGCAGCTTAGAAGCGGGAGGAGGCTACGAGCAGTACTTC. This sequence encodes CASSLEAGGGYEQYF.

Comment on this clone: One base separates it from a far larger clone, so it is likely a read error. This sequence joins TRBV6-1 and TRBJ2-7, with D hard to call. Germline loops: CDR1 MNHNS, CDR2 SASEGT. The CDR3 contains 15 residues. CDR3 residues: CASSEAAYYIYGQYF. As DNA, the CDR3 is TGTGCCAGCAGTGAAGCAGCCTATTATATCTACGGGCAGTACTTC.

CDR3 amino acids: CASSPTLPAGFGYTF. As DNA, the CDR3 is TGTGCCAGCAGCCCAACCCTCCCCGCAGGGTTTGGCTACACCTTC. The chain employs TRBV7-2 and TRBJ1-2; possible D gene TRBD1, 5 bases. CDR3 length: 15 residues. Germline lookup yields CDR1 SGHTA and CDR2 FQGNSA. Trimming removed 5 bases from V and 7 bases from J, with 20 bases in between.

The rearrangement joins TRBV7-8 to TRBJ2-2, with D perhaps being TRBD1 or TRBD2 (5 bases each). The V end lost 5 bases, the J end lost 10 bases, and 20 bases lay between the germline ends. Germline-derived CDR1 and CDR2 are SGHVS and FQNEAQ. This CDR3 is 15 amino acids long. The CDR3 DNA is TGTGCCAGCAGCGACCCCCCCGGGGCACCCGAGGAGCTGTTTTTT. Amino acids: CASSDPPGAPEELFF. Combining the CDR3 with reference TRBV7-8 and TRBJ2-2 gives the whole variable domain GAGVSQSPRYKVAKRGQDVALRCDPISGHVSLFWYQQALGQGPEFLTYFQNEAQLDKSGLPSDRFFAERPEGSVSTLKIQRTQQEDSAVYLCASSDPPGAPEELFFGEGSRLTVL.

The rearrangement joins TRBV7-9 to TRBJ1-2; 7 nucleotides align to TRBD1. Germline CDR1 reads SEHNR; CDR2 reads FQNEAQ (reference sequence). The V and J ends lost 0 bases and 4 bases, in that order; junction bases with no gene match: 5. The CDR3 extends over 15 amino acids. Here the CDR3 reads CASSLAGTGAYGYTF. The CDR3 bases are TGTGCCAGCAGCTTAGCAGGAACAGGGGCCTATGGCTACACCTTC.

As to this clone: Only one base separates this from a far larger clonotype, so it likely reflects a read error. Other DNA sequences in the same sample also yield this CDR3. The chain couples TRBV2 to TRBJ1-1; perhaps TRBD1 as D (5 bases). The CDR3 covers 13 residues. Per the germline V gene, CDR1 is SNHLY and CDR2 is FYNNEI. The CDR3 region is CASSVGGGTEAFF. For the CDR3, the DNA is TGTGCCAGTAGTGTGGGGGGTGGGACTGAAGCTTTCTTT.

This clone has more than one count but fewer than ten. This rearrangement joins TRBV6-5 to TRBJ2-7; D remains unclear. In germline, CDR1 is MNHEY, CDR2 SVGAGI. Trimming removed 10 bases at V and 0 bases at J, with 19 bases between. This CDR3 has 15 amino acids. The CDR3 protein is CATPPPCARSYEQYF. In nucleotides, the CDR3 is TGTGCCACGCCCCCCCCGTGTGCGCGCTCCTACGAGCAGTACTTC.

The chain couples TRBV28 to TRBJ2-7, with 10 bases fitting TRBD2. The CDR3 sequence is 14 residues long. The germline gives CDR1 MDHEN, CDR2 SYDVKM. V shed 11 bases and J 2 bases; nucleotides not matched to a gene: 9. In nucleotides, the CDR3 is TGTGCCGCGGGGCTAGCGGGAGCGACCTACGAGCAGTACTTC. Translated: CAAGLAGATYEQYF. The complete variable domain, with remaining parts taken from reference TRBV28 and TRBJ2-7, reads DVKVTQSSRYLVKRTGEKVFLECVQDMDHENMFWYRQDPGLGLRLIYFSYDVKMKEKGDIPEGYSVSREKKERFSLILESASTNQTSMYLCAAGLAGATYEQYFGPGTRLTVT.